These 9 T cell receptor beta chains share one sample of origin, sequenced in a study of post-analysis software for immune sequencing data. Study-level results: Four or five TRBV segments were significantly more frequent in patients than in controls. TRBV5-6, TRBV5-1 and TRBV20-1 were among these segments.

Antigens of these TCRs are unknown. TCR beta cDNA libraries included unique molecular identifiers. MiXCR, applied by TCRdb to the PCR reads, yields one record per CDR3 protein. The table lists 650,000 to 850,000 distinct CDR3 sequences, 46% of them singletons, with approximately 4.4% in the top ten. Material for sequencing was blood. The receptors come from a girl aged 10 to 17 with multiple sclerosis.

The CDR3 is CASSLGSGLSETQYF. The CDR3 DNA reads as TGTGCCAGCAGCTTAGGTTCAGGGCTTTCAGAGACCCAGTACTTC. The chain links TRBV7-2 to TRBJ2-5; tentative D call: TRBD1 (5 bases). The CDR3 spans 15 residues. CDR1 and CDR2 (germline): SGHTA, FQGNSA. V dropped 1 base and J dropped 4 bases, with 13 bases sitting between them.

This clonotype was seen once. CDR3 residues: CASSLALQRAEAFF. The CDR3 DNA follows: TGTGCCAGCAGTTTAGCGCTGCAAAGGGCTGAAGCTTTCTTT. The chain carries TRBV12-3 or TRBV12-4 and TRBJ1-1; D is undetermined. The V and J ends lost 0 bases and 6 bases respectively, with 11 bases between them. The CDR3 contains 14 residues.

There are a few counts of this clonotype. This chain links TRBV6-6 with TRBJ2-3; 9 nucleotides agree with TRBD2. The CDR3 has 17 amino acids. V trimming: 7 bases; J trimming: 0 bases; junction bases outside the gene matches: 11. Per the germline V gene, CDR1 is MNHNY and CDR2 is SVGAGI (reference sequence). The CDR3 region has the DNA TGTGCCAGCACCCAAGGGATTAGCGGGAGCAGCACAGATACGCAGTATTTT. Translation gives CASTQGISGSSTDTQYF.

The V call is TRBV5-5, the J call TRBJ1-2; 7 bases match TRBD1. CDR3 length equals 15 residues. CDR1 and CDR2 (germline): SGHKS, YYEKEE (reference sequence). Losses at the gene ends were 0 bases for V and 6 bases for J; bases not matched to a gene: 8. For the CDR3, the DNA is TGTGCCAGCAGCTTGGCCACTCGACAGGGCCATGGCTACACCTTC. Protein product: CASSLATRQGHGYTF.

V usage is TRBV3-1 and J usage is TRBJ2-4; D perhaps matches TRBD2 (5 bases). Trimming removed 4 bases from V and 0 bases from J, with 13 bases in between. The CDR3 runs 16 residues. CDR1 and CDR2 from the germline V gene are LGHDT and YNNKEL (reference sequence). The CDR3 coding sequence is TGTGCCAGCAGCCGCCCTACGGCGGGAGCCAAAAACATTCAGTACTTC. This gives the protein CASSRPTAGAKNIQYF.

This clonotype was picked up a small number of times. The chain links TRBV6-6 to TRBJ2-7; D tentatively fits TRBD1 or TRBD2 (5 bases each). Germline values: CDR1 MNHNY, CDR2 SVGAGI (reference sequence). V was clipped by 2 bases and J by 1 base, with 6 bases between them. The CDR3 runs 13 residues. Here the CDR3 DNA reads TGTGCCAGCAGTTACGAGGGGTCCTACGAGCAGTACTTC. Translated: CASSYEGSYEQYF.

V is TRBV11-2 and J is TRBJ2-5; 8 bases fit TRBD1. The J call could be wrong; TRBJ2-7 is a better fit for the DNA end. The germline V gene has CDR1 SGHAT and CDR2 FQNNGV. The CDR3 length is 16 residues. The CDR3 bases are TGTGCCAGCAGCTTCGAACTGGACAGGGCAGGCTACGAGCAGTACTTC. Residues: CASSFELDRAGYEQYF.

This rearrangement joins TRBV6-2 or TRBV6-3 to TRBJ1-5; maybe TRBD1 (5 bases). V lost 6 bases and J lost 1, with 16 bases in between. Germline V gives CDR1 MNHEY, CDR2 SVGEGT. This CDR3 has 16 residues. DNA of the CDR3: TGTGCCAGCAGCAGCCTGGGACTCATGAGCAATCAGCCCCAGCATTTT. It is translated as CASSSLGLMSNQPQHF.

The chain couples TRBV7-2 to TRBJ2-3; TRBD1 matches 7 bases. The CDR3 length is 19 residues. Looked up from germline, CDR1 is SGHTA and CDR2 is FQGNSA. The V gene end was trimmed by 3 bases and the J gene end by 0 bases; junction bases not matched to a gene: 15. CDR3 loop: CASSFGTADGEASTDTQYF. CDR3 bases: TGTGCCAGCAGCTTCGGGACAGCGGATGGGGAAGCTAGCACAGATACGCAGTATTTT.